This TCR beta chain appears in the sequencing data of a study of shared T cell receptors in the human thymus. The germline V gene encodes CDR1 SQVTM and CDR2 ANQGSEA. This CDR3 has 15 amino acids. V shed 3 bases and J 7 bases; nucleotides not matched to a gene: 10. The data were produced by immunoSEQ multiplex PCR, yet TCRdb's version contains in-frame clones alone and is incomplete. The sample lists hundreds of thousands of clones, approximately 89% seen once, with 0.0094% in the top ten. This sample was also put to use in a study of human thymus T cells. That investigation notes: Surgeons resected thymus tissue during corrective heart surgery.

The sequence came from a boy in the first two years of life with a congenital heart defect. The sample taken for sequencing was thymocytes. This chain uses TRBV29-1 with TRBJ2-1; 9 bases match TRBD2. CDR3 residues: CSVDVIAGEWNEQFF. The CDR3 DNA follows: TGCAGCGTTGATGTGATAGCGGGAGAGTGGAATGAGCAGTTCTTC.